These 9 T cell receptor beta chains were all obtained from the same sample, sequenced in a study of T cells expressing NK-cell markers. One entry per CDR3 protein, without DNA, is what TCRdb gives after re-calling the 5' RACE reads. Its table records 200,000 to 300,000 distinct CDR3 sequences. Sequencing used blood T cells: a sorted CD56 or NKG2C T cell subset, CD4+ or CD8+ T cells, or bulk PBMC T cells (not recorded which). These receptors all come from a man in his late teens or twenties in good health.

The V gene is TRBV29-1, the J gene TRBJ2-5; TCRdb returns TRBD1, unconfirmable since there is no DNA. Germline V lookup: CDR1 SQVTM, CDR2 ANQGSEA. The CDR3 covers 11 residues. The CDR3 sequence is CSKGTAQTQYF.

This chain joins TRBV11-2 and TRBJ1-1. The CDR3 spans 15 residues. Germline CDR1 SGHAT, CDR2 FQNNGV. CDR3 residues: CASSFRRGLNTEAFF.

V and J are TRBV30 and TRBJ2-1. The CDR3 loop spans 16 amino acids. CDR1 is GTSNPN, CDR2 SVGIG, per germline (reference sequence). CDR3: CAWRPQPTASYNEQFF.

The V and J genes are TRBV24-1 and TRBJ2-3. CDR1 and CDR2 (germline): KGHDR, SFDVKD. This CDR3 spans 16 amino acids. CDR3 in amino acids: CATSDLRSGSTDTQYF.

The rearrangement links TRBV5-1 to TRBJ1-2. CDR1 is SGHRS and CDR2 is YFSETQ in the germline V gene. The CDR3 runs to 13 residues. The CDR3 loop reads CASSLELRNGYTF.

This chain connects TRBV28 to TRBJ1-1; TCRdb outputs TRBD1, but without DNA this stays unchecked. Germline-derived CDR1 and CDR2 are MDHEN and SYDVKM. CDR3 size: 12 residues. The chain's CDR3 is CASSLGQGRAFF.

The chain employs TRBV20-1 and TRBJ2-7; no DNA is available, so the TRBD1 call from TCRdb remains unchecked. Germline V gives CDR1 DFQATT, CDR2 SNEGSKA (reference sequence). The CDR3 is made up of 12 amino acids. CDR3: CSTRTGLYEQYF.

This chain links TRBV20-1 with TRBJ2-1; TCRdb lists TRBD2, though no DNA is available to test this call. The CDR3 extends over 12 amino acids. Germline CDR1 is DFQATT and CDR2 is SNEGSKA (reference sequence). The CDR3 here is CSAWRADNEQFF.

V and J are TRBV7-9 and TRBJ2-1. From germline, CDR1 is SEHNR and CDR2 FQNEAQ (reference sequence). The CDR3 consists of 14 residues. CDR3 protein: CASANETGLHEQFF.